Given below is one T cell receptor (beta chain) in context. CDR1 and CDR2 (germline): LNHDA, SQIVND (reference sequence). V was pared by 6 bases and J by 0 bases, with 12 bases between. The CDR3 contains 14 residues. CD45RO-negative, CCR7-selected cells formed the naive CD8 fraction, which excluded terminally differentiated effector memory CD45RA+ cells. Only Caucasian adults living in Nashville, Tennessee made up the donor group. These data belong to a study of shared clonotypes between healthy human individuals. An assay was performed, and its level was deep. TCRdb's table, derived via immunoSEQ multiplex PCR, lists solely in-frame clones and lacks some. The sample yields about 580,000 clones, 95% to 98% seen once.

The receptor was derived from a man between 25 and 39 years old in good health. The genes are TRBV19 and TRBJ2-7, with D possibly TRBD1 on 6 matching bases. The sample was naive CD8+ T cells sorted from blood. The CDR3 here is CASRRDTRSYEQYF. As DNA, the CDR3 is TGTGCCAGTAGAAGGGACACCCGCTCCTACGAGCAGTACTTC.